The 24 T cell receptor beta chains presented below share a single source sample, sequenced in a study of T cell responses to AZD1222 COVID-19 vaccine. Only in-frame clones appear in the TCRdb table, and some are missing; sequencing was by immunoSEQ multiplex PCR. Of some 150,000 clones listed, approximately 85% are singletons. This sample comprised peripheral blood, obtained on day 0 of AZD1222 vaccination. The source is an adult in good health.

J is TRBJ1-5 and V is TRBV10-2; TRBD1 aligns across 7 bases. The trim removed 5 bases at V and 5 bases at J, leaving 12 bases unmatched. CDR1 is WSHSY, CDR2 SAAADI, per germline. The CDR3 loop spans 16 amino acids. CDR3: CASSPYPGTDDQPQHF. The CDR3 DNA reads as TGCGCCAGCAGTCCATACCCCGGGACAGATGATCAGCCCCAGCATTTT.

The chain uses TRBV6-5 and TRBJ2-1, with unresolved D. The CDR3 has 13 amino acids. Germline values: CDR1 MNHEY, CDR2 SVGAGI. V lost 6 bases and J lost 5, with 11 bases in between. The CDR3 bases are TGTGCCAGCAGCGCGGCCCTTCACAATGAGCAGTTCTTC. Translating it yields CASSAALHNEQFF.

J is TRBJ2-5 and V is TRBV15; D uncertain. Per the germline V gene, CDR1 is LNHNV and CDR2 is YYDKDF (reference sequence). The CDR3 length is 12 residues. Trimming left V 0 bases short and J 7 bases short, with 6 bases between. The CDR3 nucleotides read TGTGCCACCAGCAGAGATGAGAGGACCCAGTACTTC. It translates to CATSRDERTQYF. Supplemented by reference TRBV15 and TRBJ2-5, the full variable domain reads DAMVIQNPRYQVTQFGKPVTLSCSQTLNHNVMYWYQQKSSQAPKLLFHYYDKDFNNEADTPDNFQSRRPNTSFCFLDIRSPGLGDTAMYLCATSRDERTQYFGPGTRLLVL.

The chain couples TRBV11-2 to TRBJ1-6, with 8 bases that match TRBD1. The CDR3 is 17 amino acids. The trim removed 1 base at V and 7 bases at J, leaving 9 bases unmatched. CDR1 SGHAT and CDR2 FQNNGV come from the germline V gene. For the CDR3, the DNA is TGTGCCAGCAGCTTAGCGACTCCAGGGGGCTGGAATTCACCCCTCCACTTT. Encoded protein: CASSLATPGGWNSPLHF.

The chain couples TRBV4-1 to TRBJ1-2; 11 positions agree with TRBD1. The junction had 14 bases not matched to a gene; V was cut back by 6 bases and J by 5 bases. The CDR3 is made up of 17 amino acids. CDR1 is MGHRA and CDR2 is YSYEKL in the germline V gene. In DNA form, the CDR3 reads TGCGCCAGCAGTTACAAAGGGGCGGGACAGGGGGGTTATGGCTACACCTTC. Amino acids: CASSYKGAGQGGYGYTF.

The CDR3 loop is CATSPGLEGLNTEAFF. DNA for the CDR3: TGTGCCACCAGCCCCGGACTCGAAGGTCTTAACACTGAAGCTTTCTTT. The chain couples TRBV15 to TRBJ1-1; D not resolved. V was trimmed by 5 bases and J by 2 bases, leaving 18 bases between them. In germline, CDR1 is LNHNV, CDR2 YYDKDF (reference sequence). The CDR3 is 16 amino acids.

The chain uses TRBV4-2 and TRBJ1-1; D is undetermined. This CDR3 has 15 residues. Between the trimmed V and J ends, which lost 1 base and 1 base, there was a span of 10 bases. The germline V gene has CDR1 LGHNA and CDR2 YNFKEQ. CDR3 sequence (DNA): TGTGCCAGCAGCCAAGGTAGTTCGGGGAACACTGAAGCTTTCTTT. Translating gives CASSQGSSGNTEAFF.

The rearrangement uses TRBV2 and TRBJ2-2; TRBD2 might be the D (5 bases). Germline loops: CDR1 SNHLY, CDR2 FYNNEI. V was trimmed by 6 bases and J by 3 bases, leaving 8 bases between them. The CDR3 contains 13 residues. The CDR3 DNA sequence: TGTGCCAGCAGCCCGGGGTACACCGGGGAGCTGTTTTTT. This codes for CASSPGYTGELFF.

CDR3 amino acids: CATSRGAGGYGYTF. Written as DNA, the CDR3 is TGTGCCACCAGCAGGGGGGCTGGGGGCTATGGCTACACCTTC. The chain joins TRBV15 to TRBJ1-2, with a weak D call TRBD1 (6 bases). This CDR3 region has 14 residues. V dropped 3 bases and J dropped 4 bases, with 12 bases sitting between them. Germline V gene lookup returns CDR1 LNHNV and CDR2 YYDKDF (reference sequence).

The V and J genes are TRBV7-2 and TRBJ1-5; D is perhaps TRBD1 (5 bases). Germline-derived CDR1 and CDR2 are SGHTA and FQGNSA. V shed 1 base and J shed 2 bases, with 9 bases lying between them. This CDR3 has 15 amino acids. CDR3 residues: CASSLEWGGNQPQHF. The CDR3 DNA is TGTGCCAGCAGCTTAGAATGGGGGGGCAATCAGCCCCAGCATTTT.

The chain combines TRBV7-8 with TRBJ2-7; TRBD2 aligns across 7 bases. CDR1 is SGHVS and CDR2 is FQNEAQ in the germline V gene. The CDR3 has 15 amino acids. With 1 base clipped from V and 4 bases from J, the junction kept 7 bases outside the gene matches. The CDR3 DNA reads as TGTGCCAGCAGCTTAGTTGGGGGGGACGGGTACGAGCAGTACTTC. It specifies CASSLVGGDGYEQYF.

This chain joins TRBV3-1 (or the pseudogene TRBV3-2) and TRBJ1-1, with D possibly being TRBD1 (6 bases). Trimming cost V 4 bases and J 3 bases, with 15 bases left between them. The germline gives CDR1 LGHDT, CDR2 YNNKEL (reference sequence). CDR3 length equals 15 residues. The CDR3 bases are TGTGCCAGCAGCCGGGGGCGGGACCGCCACACTGAAGCTTTCTTT. This encodes CASSRGRDRHTEAFF.

The rearrangement links TRBV3-1 (or the pseudogene TRBV3-2) to TRBJ2-1; tentatively, D is TRBD2 (6 bases). The CDR3 is made up of 15 amino acids. CDR1 and CDR2 from the germline V gene are LGHDT and YNNKEL (reference sequence). Trimming removed 1 base from V and 3 bases from J, with 10 bases in between. The CDR3 sequence: CASSQAGVFYNEQFF. The CDR3, as DNA: TGTGCCAGCAGCCAAGCGGGAGTTTTCTACAATGAGCAGTTCTTC.

The chain combines TRBV6-5 with TRBJ1-4, with 11 nucleotides matching TRBD1. This CDR3 region has 14 residues. Losses at the gene ends were 5 bases for V and 8 bases for J; bases not matched to a gene: 4. CDR1 is MNHEY and CDR2 is SVGAGI in the germline V gene. This CDR3 reads CASSPDRGREKLFF. The CDR3 DNA follows: TGTGCCAGCAGTCCGGACAGGGGGCGCGAAAAACTGTTTTTT.

This chain connects TRBV29-1 to TRBJ1-2; 8 bases are a match to TRBD1. Germline CDR1 and CDR2: SQVTM and ANQGSEA. CDR3 length: 14 amino acids. V lost 0 bases, J lost 4 bases, and 4 bases stayed unmatched. This CDR3 reads CSVEESGQGYGYTF. CDR3 sequence (DNA): TGCAGCGTTGAAGAGTCCGGACAGGGCTATGGCTACACCTTC.

V is TRBV18 and J is TRBJ1-2, with 11 positions matching TRBD1. The CDR3 totals 14 residues. The trim removed 2 bases at V and 6 bases at J, leaving 2 bases unmatched. Looked up from germline, CDR1 is KGHSH and CDR2 is LQKENI. CDR3 loop: CASSPSGQGDGYTF. The CDR3 DNA is TGTGCCAGCTCACCATCGGGACAGGGGGATGGCTACACCTTC.

J is TRBJ1-3 and V is TRBV2; unclear D gene. This CDR3 is built from 15 residues. Trimming removed 5 bases at V and 0 bases at J, with 11 bases between. CDR1 and CDR2 (germline): SNHLY, FYNNEI. CDR3 DNA: TGTGCCAGCAGTCCTGACGCATACTCTGGAAACACCATATATTTT. Translated, it gives CASSPDAYSGNTIYF.

The chain combines TRBV7-8 with TRBJ1-2, with D uncertain. The CDR3 loop spans 14 amino acids. Between the trimmed V and J ends, which lost 5 bases and 8 bases, there was a span of 18 bases. Germline-derived CDR1 and CDR2 are SGHVS and FQNEAQ. CDR3 loop: CASSEASSTWGYTF. The DNA of the CDR3 is TGTGCCAGCAGCGAAGCTTCTTCGACGTGGGGCTACACCTTC.

This clone was recorded a few times. This rearrangement joins TRBV28 to TRBJ1-5; D might be TRBD1 (6 bases). In germline, CDR1 is MDHEN, CDR2 SYDVKM. This CDR3 contains 14 residues. Deletions cut 6 bases from V and 7 bases from J, with 16 bases between. The CDR3 nucleotides read TGTGCCAGCAGCCCCCCACAGGGTGAACAGCCCCAGCATTTT. Amino acid sequence: CASSPPQGEQPQHF.

This chain links TRBV13 with TRBJ2-1; 8 bases are a match to TRBD2. V trimming: 1 base; J trimming: 2 bases; junction bases outside the gene matches: 4. Germline CDR1 reads PRHDT; CDR2 reads FYEKMQ (reference sequence). This CDR3 spans 16 amino acids. DNA of the CDR3: TGTGCCAGCAGCTTAGCGGGGGGGCTCGCCTACAATGAGCAGTTCTTC. Translating gives CASSLAGGLAYNEQFF.

The chain is built from TRBV4-2 and TRBJ2-1, with 11 positions matching TRBD2. CDR1 is LGHNA and CDR2 is YNFKEQ in the germline V gene. V shed 4 bases, J shed 6 bases, and the junction held 11 bases outside the gene matches. The CDR3 is made up of 17 amino acids. This CDR3 reads CASSPIGGLAGGNEQFF. The DNA for the CDR3 is TGTGCCAGCAGCCCCATAGGAGGGCTAGCGGGAGGCAATGAGCAGTTCTTC.

The J gene is TRBJ1-5, the V gene TRBV28; no reliable D call. V was shortened by 6 bases and J by 5 bases, with 14 bases between the two germline ends. Germline V gene data show CDR1 as MDHEN and CDR2 as SYDVKM. This CDR3 comprises 14 residues. The CDR3 DNA is TGTGCCAGCAGGTTGCGGGAGGGTGATCAGCCCCAGCATTTT. It is translated as CASRLREGDQPQHF.

The genes are TRBV30 and TRBJ1-3; no clear D. The CDR3 contains 14 residues. Germline V gives CDR1 GTSNPN, CDR2 SVGIG (reference sequence). Trimming took 0 bases from V and 4 from J, leaving 10 bases between them. CDR3 protein: CAWSVGSSGNTIYF. The CDR3, as DNA: TGTGCCTGGAGTGTCGGGAGTTCGGGAAACACCATATATTTT.

V gene TRBV5-1 combines with J gene TRBJ2-7; 8 nucleotides align to TRBD2. Germline assignment: CDR1 SGHRS and CDR2 YFSETQ. The CDR3 sequence is 15 residues long. The trim removed 7 bases at V and 3 bases at J, leaving 12 bases unmatched. CDR3 loop: CASASPSGLSYEQYF. The DNA for the CDR3 is TGCGCCAGCGCAAGCCCTAGCGGGTTGAGCTACGAGCAGTACTTC. Variable domain in full (rest from reference TRBV5-1 and TRBJ2-7): KAGVTQTPRYLIKTRGQQVTLSCSPISGHRSVSWYQQTPGQGLQFLFEYFSETQRNKGNFPGRFSGRQFSNSRSEMNVSTLELGDSALYLCASASPSGLSYEQYFGPGTRLTVT.